A selection of T cell receptor beta chains follows, all from one sample in a study of blood T cell repertoires in COVID-19. Some clones are missing from TCRdb's copy, which holds only in-frame ones; the method was immunoSEQ multiplex PCR. The sample lists 100,000 to 150,000 clones, 92% occurring once. Material for sequencing was peripheral blood. These receptors came from a man aged 50 to 60 with COVID-19, enrolled during active disease. The CDR3 runs from the conserved cysteine through the conserved F or W. The D gene is left open where the match is weak. Some rows have no size entry. The others give once, few or many, or a class for an expanded clone.

cdr3_aa: CASSLAGTIGYGYTF; cdr3_nt: TGTGCCAGCAGCTTAGCAGGGACAATAGGCTATGGCTACACCTTC; d_call: NA; v_call: TRBV7-9; j_call: TRBJ1-2; clone_size: NA
cdr3_aa: CATSRDLGFTDTQYF; cdr3_nt: TGTGCCACCAGCAGAGATCTTGGCTTTACAGATACGCAGTATTTT; d_call: NA; v_call: TRBV15; j_call: TRBJ2-3; clone_size: NA
cdr3_aa: CSVVQGTYEQYF; cdr3_nt: TGCAGCGTTGTGCAGGGGACCTACGAGCAGTACTTC; d_call: NA; v_call: TRBV29-1; j_call: TRBJ2-7; clone_size: NA
cdr3_aa: CASSFRGTDTQYF; cdr3_nt: TGTGCCAGCAGCTTCCGGGGCACAGATACGCAGTATTTT; d_call: NA; v_call: TRBV5-4; j_call: TRBJ2-3; clone_size: NA
cdr3_aa: CASSLGLAGPNEQFF; cdr3_nt: TGCGCCAGCAGCTTGGGACTAGCGGGTCCCAATGAGCAGTTCTTC; d_call: TRBD2; v_call: TRBV5-1; j_call: TRBJ2-1; clone_size: once
cdr3_aa: CASSQDRLAGEQYF; cdr3_nt: TGCGCCAGCAGCCAAGATCGTCTAGCGGGGGAGCAGTACTTC; d_call: TRBD2; v_call: TRBV4-1; j_call: TRBJ2-7; clone_size: NA
cdr3_aa: CASSGTGGYEQYF; cdr3_nt: TGCGCCAGCAGCGGGACAGGGGGCTACGAGCAGTACTTC; d_call: TRBD1; v_call: TRBV4-1; j_call: TRBJ2-7; clone_size: few
cdr3_aa: CATSEGGQGRSETQYF; cdr3_nt: TGTGCCACCAGTGAGGGTGGACAGGGCAGGAGTGAGACCCAGTACTTC; d_call: TRBD1; v_call: TRBV24-1; j_call: TRBJ2-5; clone_size: NA
cdr3_aa: CASSLGQGATEAFF; cdr3_nt: TGCGCCAGCAGCTTGGGACAGGGTGCCACTGAAGCTTTCTTT; d_call: TRBD1; v_call: TRBV5-1; j_call: TRBJ1-1; clone_size: NA
cdr3_aa: CAWSVWALAGVVSNEQFF; cdr3_nt: TGTGCCTGGAGTGTATGGGCCCTAGCGGGAGTGGTATCCAATGAGCAGTTCTTC; d_call: TRBD2; v_call: TRBV30; j_call: TRBJ2-1; clone_size: once
cdr3_aa: CASSVQLSYEQYF; cdr3_nt: TGCGCCAGCAGCGTACAGCTCTCCTACGAGCAGTACTTC; d_call: NA; v_call: TRBV5-1; j_call: TRBJ2-7; clone_size: once
cdr3_aa: CASSYRENQPQHF; cdr3_nt: TGTGCCAGCAGTTACCGGGAGAATCAGCCCCAGCATTTT; d_call: NA; v_call: TRBV6-5; j_call: TRBJ1-5; clone_size: once
cdr3_aa: CSVGRTNTGELFF; cdr3_nt: TGCAGCGTTGGGCGGACTAACACCGGGGAGCTGTTTTTT; d_call: NA; v_call: TRBV29-1; j_call: TRBJ2-2; clone_size: NA
cdr3_aa: CASSSPGQGLEKLFF; cdr3_nt: TGTGCCAGCAGTTCACCGGGACAGGGTCTCGAAAAACTGTTTTTT; d_call: TRBD1; v_call: TRBV28; j_call: TRBJ1-4; clone_size: NA
cdr3_aa: CASSPTIEQFF; cdr3_nt: TGTGCCAGCAGCCCTACTATTGAGCAGTTCTTC; d_call: NA; v_call: TRBV7-8; j_call: TRBJ2-1; clone_size: NA
cdr3_aa: CASSVAALAGGLTQYF; cdr3_nt: TGTGCCAGCAGCGTAGCTGCATTAGCGGGAGGCCTAACGCAGTATTTT; d_call: TRBD2; v_call: TRBV9; j_call: TRBJ2-3; clone_size: NA
cdr3_aa: CASSLESGVETQYF; cdr3_nt: TGTGCCAGCAGCTTAGAGTCAGGGGTGGAGACCCAGTACTTC; d_call: NA; v_call: TRBV11-2; j_call: TRBJ2-5; clone_size: once